This TCR beta chain was identified during a study of CD8 T cells in Susac syndrome. Healthy donors acted as controls, with matching for age and sex. Unmatched junction bases numbered 6, after V lost 8 bases and J lost 2 bases. CDR1 SGHRS and CDR2 YFSETQ come from the germline V gene. The CDR3 consists of 14 residues. An amount of RNA that ranged from roughly 0.5 to 1 ug was reverse transcribed with random hexamers. TCRdb processed the immunoSEQ multiplex PCR reads anew with MiXCR; each CDR3 protein has one entry. The profile shows approximately 150,000 distinct CDR3 sequences, around 95% of them singletons. Only one count was recorded for this clonotype.

The source material was CD4+ T cells from PBMCs. V and J are TRBV5-1 and TRBJ2-1; TRBD1 agrees at 8 bases. The receptor comes from a human donor in good health. CDR3 amino acids: CASRQGRPYNEQFF. DNA of the CDR3: TGCGCCAGTAGACAGGGGCGCCCCTACAATGAGCAGTTCTTC.